The source of this T cell receptor beta chain is a study of vaccination effects on CD4 cells after COVID-19. About the study: Post-vaccine sampling occurred a median 72 days after the second dose.

The protocol was immunoSEQ multiplex PCR, while the TCRdb copy is restricted to in-frame clones and leaves out a portion. The repertoire consists of 40,000 to 50,000 clones, with over 60% occurring once and the leading ten covering around 15%. Sequencing followed a ViraFEST assay step that expanded antigen-specific CD4+ T cells with viral peptide pools. Scientists isolated CD4+ T cells after a roughly nine-day culture period ended. The cohort was immunized with two doses of either the BNT162b2 or mRNA-1273 vaccine. Supplemented with 8.5 to 10 IU/ml IL-2 and 10 ug/ml peptides, fewer than 2.5 million PBMC per well were kept in culture. This clone is a singleton in its sample. Its antigen is undetermined. CDR1 and CDR2 from the germline V gene are ENHRY and SYGVKD. The CDR3 spans 11 residues. V lost 4 bases and J lost 6, with 7 bases in between.

The clonotype originates from a human donor who received a COVID-19 vaccine. The gene calls are TRBV10-3 and TRBJ2-7; D possibly corresponds to TRBD1 (5 bases). The sample here was CD4+ T cells from PBMCs cultured with HCoV-OC43 spike peptides, taken after COVID-19 vaccination. Sample subset: HCoV-OC43 spike overlapping peptide pool stimulation. The CDR3, as DNA: TGTGCCATCAGTGCGGACACCGAGCAGTACTTC. Residues: CAISADTEQYF.